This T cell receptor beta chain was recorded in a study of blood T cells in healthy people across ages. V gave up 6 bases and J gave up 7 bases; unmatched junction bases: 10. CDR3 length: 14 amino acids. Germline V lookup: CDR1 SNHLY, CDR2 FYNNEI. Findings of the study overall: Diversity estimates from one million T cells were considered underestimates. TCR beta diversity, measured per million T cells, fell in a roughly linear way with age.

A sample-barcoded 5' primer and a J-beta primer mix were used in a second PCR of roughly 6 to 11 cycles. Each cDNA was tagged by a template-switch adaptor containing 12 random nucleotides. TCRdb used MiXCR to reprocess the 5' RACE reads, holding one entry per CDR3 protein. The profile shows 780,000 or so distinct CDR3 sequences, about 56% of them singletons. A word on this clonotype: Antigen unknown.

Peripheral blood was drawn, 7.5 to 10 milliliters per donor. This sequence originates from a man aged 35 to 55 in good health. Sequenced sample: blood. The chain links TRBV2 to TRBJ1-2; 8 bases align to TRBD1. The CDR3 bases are TGTGCCAGCAGGACAGGGGTGAATATCGGTGGCTACACCTTC. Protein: CASRTGVNIGGYTF.